This TCR beta chain was observed in a study of T cells in Graves' hyperthyroidism and ophthalmopathy. The CDR3 extends over 15 amino acids. The V end was cut by 1 base, the J end by 3 bases, with 13 bases between. The germline CDR1 and CDR2 sequences are SGHNT and YENEEA. Study-wide results and limits: Also found in blood were most expanded thyroid clonotypes above 0.001.

Template material for amplifying TCR beta CDR3 regions consisted of RNA transcripts. The study used the HTBI primer set for a first-round RT-PCR of the TCR CDR3. TCRdb ran MiXCR on the multiplex PCR reads and lists one entry per CDR3 protein. The table shows roughly 350,000 distinct CDR3 sequences, with roughly 15% occurring only once. As concerns this clonotype: Its antigen is unidentified.

Each person with ophthalmopathy scored at least 3 on the Clinical Activity Score, reached NOSPECS grade 4 or higher, and had been ill under 3 months. Not enrolled were patients with uncontrolled infection, other autoimmune disease, pregnancy or lactation. This rearrangement joins TRBV11-3 to TRBJ2-7; D is unclear. The clonotype was recovered from a young woman with Graves' ophthalmopathy. The specimen sequenced was blood. The CDR3 coding sequence is TGTGCCAGCAGCTTAGGGGCAGCGCACTTCTACGAGCAGTACTTC. Protein: CASSLGAAHFYEQYF. Drawing the rest from reference TRBV11-3 and TRBJ2-7, the complete variable domain is EAGVVQSPRYKIIEKKQPVAFWCNPISGHNTLYWYLQNLGQGPELLIRYENEEAVDDSQLPKDRFSAERLKGVDSTLKIQPAELGDSAVYLCASSLGAAHFYEQYFGPGTRLTVT.